This TCR beta chain came from a study of cytomegalovirus exposure and HLA in healthy donors. The overall study: The roughly 100 million unique TCR beta sequences, from roughly 170 million T cells, were found by an earlier analysis. The study's findings and limits: HLA allele associations emerged for roughly 16,000 TCR beta sequences in a later analysis, at 0.05 false discovery rate. Later on, an analysis found that several of the most significant clusters appeared to be linked to common viral pathogens, which included parvovirus B19. Reports indicated that the classifier achieved high specificity and sensitivity in diagnosing cytomegalovirus status.

Primers included in the PCR were 60 Vbeta and 13 Jbeta primers. Sequencing was performed with immunoSEQ multiplex PCR; in TCRdb, only in-frame clones are kept and a portion is missing. The data contain roughly 120,000 clones, roughly three quarters of them seen just once; the ten biggest clones take up approximately 2%. This CDR3 has 13 amino acids. Per germline, CDR1 MRHNA and CDR2 SNTAGT. Trimming took off 0 bases at V and 5 bases at J, with 7 bases between the two ends. A word on this clone: The target antigen is unknown.

This chain uses TRBV6-4 with TRBJ1-2, with D uncertain. The specimen sequenced was PBMCs. The clonotype originates from a man aged 18 to 29 in good health and CMV-seronegative. CDR3 nucleotide sequence: TGTGCCAGCAGTGACTCGAACGGGTATGGCTACACCTTC. Translated: CASSDSNGYGYTF.